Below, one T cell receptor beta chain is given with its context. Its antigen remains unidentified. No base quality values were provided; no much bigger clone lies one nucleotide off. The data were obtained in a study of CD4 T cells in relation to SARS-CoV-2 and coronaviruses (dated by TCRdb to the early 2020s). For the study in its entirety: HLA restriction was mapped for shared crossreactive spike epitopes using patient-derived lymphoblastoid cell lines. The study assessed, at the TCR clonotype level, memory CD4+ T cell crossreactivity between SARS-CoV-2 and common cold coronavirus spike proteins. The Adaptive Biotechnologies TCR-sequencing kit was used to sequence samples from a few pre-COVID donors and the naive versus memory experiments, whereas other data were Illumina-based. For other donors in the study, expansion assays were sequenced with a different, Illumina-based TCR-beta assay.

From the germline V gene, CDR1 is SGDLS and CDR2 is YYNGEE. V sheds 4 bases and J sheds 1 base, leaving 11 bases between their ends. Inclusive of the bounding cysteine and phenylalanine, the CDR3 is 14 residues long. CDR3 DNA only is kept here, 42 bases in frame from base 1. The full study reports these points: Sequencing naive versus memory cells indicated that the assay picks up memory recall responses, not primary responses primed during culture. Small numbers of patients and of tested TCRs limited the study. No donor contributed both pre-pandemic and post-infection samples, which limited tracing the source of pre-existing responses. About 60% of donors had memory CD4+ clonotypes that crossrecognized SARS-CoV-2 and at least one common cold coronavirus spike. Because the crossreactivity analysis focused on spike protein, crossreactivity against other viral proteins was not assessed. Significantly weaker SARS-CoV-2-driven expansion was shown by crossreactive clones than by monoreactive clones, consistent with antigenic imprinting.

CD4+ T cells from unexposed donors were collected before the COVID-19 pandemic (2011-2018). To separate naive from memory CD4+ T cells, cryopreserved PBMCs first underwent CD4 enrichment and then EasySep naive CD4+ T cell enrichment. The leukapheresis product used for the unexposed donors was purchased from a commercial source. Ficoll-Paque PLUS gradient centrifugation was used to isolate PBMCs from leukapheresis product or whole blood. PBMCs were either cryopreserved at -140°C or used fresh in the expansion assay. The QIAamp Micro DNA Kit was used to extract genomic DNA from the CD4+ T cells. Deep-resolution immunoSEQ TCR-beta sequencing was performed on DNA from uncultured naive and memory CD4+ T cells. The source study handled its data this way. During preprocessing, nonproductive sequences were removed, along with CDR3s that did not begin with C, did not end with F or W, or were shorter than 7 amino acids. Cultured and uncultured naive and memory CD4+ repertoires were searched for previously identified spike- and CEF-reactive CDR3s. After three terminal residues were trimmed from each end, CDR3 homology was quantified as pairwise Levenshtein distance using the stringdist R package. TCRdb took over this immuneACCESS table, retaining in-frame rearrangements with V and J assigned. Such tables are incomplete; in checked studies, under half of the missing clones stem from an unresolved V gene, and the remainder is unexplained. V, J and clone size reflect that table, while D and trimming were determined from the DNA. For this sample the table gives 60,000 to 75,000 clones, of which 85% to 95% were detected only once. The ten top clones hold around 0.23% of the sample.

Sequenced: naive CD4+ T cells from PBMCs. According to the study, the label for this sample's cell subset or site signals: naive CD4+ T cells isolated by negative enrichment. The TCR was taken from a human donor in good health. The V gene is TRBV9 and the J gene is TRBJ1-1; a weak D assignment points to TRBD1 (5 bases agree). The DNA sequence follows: TGTGCCAGCAGCCCGACGACAGCGAACACTGAAGCTTTCTTT. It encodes CASSPTTANTEAFF.